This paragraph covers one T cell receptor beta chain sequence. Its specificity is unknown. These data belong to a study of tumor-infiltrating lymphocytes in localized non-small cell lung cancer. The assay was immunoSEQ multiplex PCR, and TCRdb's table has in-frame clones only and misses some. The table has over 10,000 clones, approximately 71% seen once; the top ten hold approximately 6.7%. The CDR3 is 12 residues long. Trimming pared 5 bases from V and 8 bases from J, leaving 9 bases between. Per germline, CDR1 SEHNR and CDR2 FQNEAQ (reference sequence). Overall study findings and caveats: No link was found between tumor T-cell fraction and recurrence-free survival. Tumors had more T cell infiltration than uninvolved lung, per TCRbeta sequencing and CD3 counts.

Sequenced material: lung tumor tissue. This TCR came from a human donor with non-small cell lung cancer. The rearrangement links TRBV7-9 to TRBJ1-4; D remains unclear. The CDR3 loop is CASSPLMEKLFF. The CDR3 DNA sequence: TGTGCCAGCAGCCCCTTAATGGAAAAACTGTTTTTT. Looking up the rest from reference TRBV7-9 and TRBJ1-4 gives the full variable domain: DTGVSQNPRHKITKRGQNVTFRCDPISEHNRLYWYRQTLGQGPEFLTYFQNEAQLEKSRLLSDRFSAERPKGSFSTLEIQRTEQGDSAMYLCASSPLMEKLFFGSGTQLSVL.